These 12 T cell receptor beta chains were all obtained from the same sample, sequenced in a study of T cells in Graves' hyperthyroidism and ophthalmopathy. There were TCR beta CDR3 regions amplified from RNA transcripts. Using the HTBI primer set, a first-round RT-PCR was run on the TCR CDR3. In TCRdb, the multiplex PCR reads were re-called with MiXCR into one record per CDR3 protein. The sample has roughly 550,000 distinct CDR3 sequences; around 15% are singletons. Sequenced: blood. Receptors were obtained from a woman aged 25 to 39 with Graves' ophthalmopathy.

The chain recombines TRBV6-2 or TRBV6-3 with TRBJ2-3, with D unclear. Trimming removed 7 bases at V and 5 bases at J, with 16 bases between. The CDR3 consists of 14 residues. Germline V gene lookup returns CDR1 MNHEY and CDR2 SVGEGT. CDR3 residues: CASNFGLVGDTQYF. In DNA, the CDR3 is TGTGCCAGCAACTTTGGGCTAGTAGGAGATACGCAGTATTTT.

Many counts were recorded for this clonotype. The rearrangement links TRBV28 to TRBJ2-1; D gene ambiguous. The CDR3 is made up of 14 amino acids. The germline V gene has CDR1 MDHEN and CDR2 SYDVKM. V was shortened by 8 bases and J by 3 bases, with 14 bases between the two germline ends. The chain's CDR3 is CASQSEIGYNEQFF. CDR3 DNA: TGTGCCAGCCAGTCGGAGATCGGCTACAATGAGCAGTTCTTC.

A word on this clonotype: A much larger clone is a single base away; this may be a read error. The chain recombines TRBV11-2 with TRBJ2-1, with D perhaps TRBD2 (5 bases). This CDR3 is 15 amino acids long. Per the germline V gene, CDR1 is SGHAT and CDR2 is FQNNGV. The CDR3 coding sequence is TGTGCCAGCAGCTTAGAACTAGTGGGGTACAATGAGCAGCTCTTC. Protein: CASSLELVGYNEQLF.

This clonotype has a handful of counts. CDR3 nucleotide sequence: TGTGCCAGCAGCCCTTTGAAGGGAGCCCCCTACGAGCAGTACTTC. This sequence encodes CASSPLKGAPYEQYF. This chain uses TRBV12-3 or TRBV12-4 with TRBJ2-7; D might be TRBD2 (5 bases). Trimming removed 6 bases from V and 2 bases from J, with 17 bases in between. The CDR3 consists of 15 residues.

This clonotype has at least ten counts. The V gene is TRBV28, the J gene TRBJ1-5; D is uncertain. Germline CDR1 MDHEN, CDR2 SYDVKM. V lost 6 bases, J lost 0 bases, and 15 bases lay in between. CDR3 length equals 16 residues. In DNA form, the CDR3 reads TGTGCCAGCAGGGGAGGAGGTTCCAATAGCAATCAGCCCCAGCATTTT. This encodes CASRGGGSNSNQPQHF.

This clonotype was seen at least ten times. This chain links TRBV20-1 with TRBJ2-1; D is tentatively TRBD1 or TRBD2 (5 bases each). The V gene lost 1 base and the J gene lost 8 bases, with 15 bases spanning the gap. Germline V gene data show CDR1 as DFQATT and CDR2 as SNEGSKA (reference sequence). The CDR3 extends over 14 amino acids. CDR3 DNA: TGCAGTGCTAGAGGATCCAGAGGGGCGGATGAGCAGTTCTTC. It encodes CSARGSRGADEQFF.

Only a few counts were recorded for this clonotype. The chain has TRBV20-1 and TRBJ2-1, with TRBD2 as a possible D gene (5 bases). V shed 0 bases and J shed 8 bases, with 20 bases lying between them. This CDR3 comprises 16 residues. CDR1 and CDR2 (germline): DFQATT, SNEGSKA (reference sequence). CDR3 amino acids: CSARDGRMSRGDEQFF. The CDR3 bases are TGCAGTGCTAGAGATGGACGGATGTCTCGGGGAGATGAGCAGTTCTTC.

This clonotype was observed many times. The V and J genes are TRBV6-1 and TRBJ1-5; the D is unclear. Germline assignment: CDR1 MNHNS and CDR2 SASEGT. The V gene lost 1 base and the J gene lost 3 bases, with 10 bases spanning the gap. The CDR3 totals 15 residues. The CDR3 bases are TGTGCCAGCAGTGAAGATGGCGGGTCCAATCAGCCCCAGCATTTT. Its translation: CASSEDGGSNQPQHF.

The table lists this clonotype with many counts. This chain joins TRBV18 and TRBJ2-7, with D maybe TRBD2 (6 bases). Germline loops: CDR1 KGHSH, CDR2 LQKENI. CDR3 length equals 13 residues. Trimming pared 11 bases from V and 0 bases from J, leaving 14 bases between. The CDR3 nucleotides are TGTGCCTACCAAAGGGGAGGCTCCTACGAGCAGTACTTC. Protein product: CAYQRGGSYEQYF.

This clonotype was picked up many times. CDR3 in amino acids: CAISDPLAGGPNTQYF. In DNA, the CDR3 is TGTGCCATCAGTGACCCTCTAGCGGGAGGGCCGAATACGCAGTATTTT. The chain uses TRBV10-3 and TRBJ2-3, with 12 bases matching TRBD2. This CDR3 contains 16 residues. V shed 3 bases and J 7 bases; nucleotides not matched to a gene: 8. CDR1 and CDR2 (germline): ENHRY, SYGVKD.

The V and J genes are TRBV28 and TRBJ2-2; 10 bases line up with TRBD1. The ends lost 5 bases at V and 4 bases at J; junction bases unmatched: 7. The length of the CDR3 is 16 residues. Germline lookup yields CDR1 MDHEN and CDR2 SYDVKM. The CDR3 sequence: CASSPPDRGSTGELFF. CDR3 nucleotides: TGTGCCAGCAGTCCCCCGGACAGGGGGAGCACCGGGGAGCTGTTTTTT.

This clonotype was detected ten times or more. The V call is TRBV28, the J call TRBJ1-2; D perhaps matches TRBD1 (5 bases). This CDR3 contains 14 residues. The ends were cut back, 5 bases at V and 1 base at J, with 11 bases in the middle. Germline-derived CDR1 and CDR2 are MDHEN and SYDVKM. The CDR3 DNA reads TGTGCCAGCAGTATCGGGACGGATAACTATGGCTACACCTTC. This translates into CASSIGTDNYGYTF.